The 31 T cell receptor beta chains below come from one sample, sequenced in a study of tumor-infiltrating lymphocytes in primary liver carcinoma. DNA and RNA were both co-extracted from approximately 20-30 mg of bulk tissue that had not been sorted. Reverse transcription of 500 ng total RNA with a constant-region primer produced TCR beta cDNA. TCR beta libraries came from three nested multiplex PCR rounds using slightly modified ARM-PCR. Amplification in the first two PCR rounds was performed using TRBV1-TRBV30 forward primers and a C-beta reverse primer for around 11 cycles each. Using its own MiXCR run on the multiplex PCR reads, TCRdb lists one record per CDR3 protein. The sample lists tens of thousands of distinct CDR3 sequences, about 71% occurring once. Material for sequencing was liver tumor tissue from sampling region 4. Sample subset: tumor region T4, right-lateral pole. The origin of the receptors is a man in his forties with primary liver carcinoma and hepatitis B virus infection.

Points on this clonotype: An end of the junction differs from the germline gene, which may be a read error. V and J are TRBV11-2 and TRBJ2-5; the D is unclear. CDR1 and CDR2 (germline): SGHAT, FQNNGV. The CDR3 is made up of 16 amino acids. CDR3 residues: CASSQTPDGRKEIQYF. The CDR3 coding sequence is TGTGCCAGCAGCCAAACTCCTGACGGAAGGAAAGAGATCCAGTACTTC. Together with reference TRBV11-2 and TRBJ2-5, the CDR3 gives the full variable domain: EAGVAQSPRYKIIEKRQSVAFWCNPISGHATLYWYQQILGQGPKLLIQFQNNGVVDDSQLPKDRFSAERLKGVDSTLKIQPAKLEDSAVYLCASSQTPDGRKEIQYFGPGTRLLVL.

Concerning this clonotype: A junction boundary mismatches the germline segment, possibly from a read error. The chain has TRBV29-1 and TRBJ1-1; 8 bases are shared with TRBD1. The CDR3 runs to 15 residues. Looked up from germline, CDR1 is SQVTM and CDR2 is ANQGSEA. In DNA form, the CDR3 reads TGCAGCTGGTCAGGGGGCTGGGGAATGAACACTGAAGCTTTTTTT. Amino acid sequence: CSWSGGWGMNTEAFF.

About this clonotype: Because the CDR3 is missing its conserved closing phenylalanine or tryptophan, this is likely a read error. No DNA is shown, since the ends of the CDR3 on it are uncertain; the CDR3 is the one TCRdb lists. The chain carries TRBV11-2 and TRBJ2-2; the table's D call of TRBD2 was not tested on the DNA. Inclusive of both ends, the CDR3 amounts to 17 amino acids. The germline CDR1 and CDR2 sequences are SGHAT and FQNNGV. CDR3 amino acids: CASSLALGGANIGELVV.

This clonotype was recorded at least ten times. The chain has TRBV12-3 or TRBV12-4 and TRBJ1-5; D call uncertain. This CDR3 has 13 residues. V dropped 7 bases and J dropped 1 base, with 8 bases sitting between them. CDR3 protein: CASKVGSNQPQHF. The CDR3 DNA reads TGTGCCAGCAAGGTGGGGAGCAATCAGCCCCAGCATTTT.

Turning to this clonotype: A much larger clone differs from this one at a single base, so this may be a read error. The gene calls are TRBV28 and TRBJ2-7, with TRBD1 matching 7 bases. Per germline, CDR1 MDHEN and CDR2 SYDVKM. CDR3 length equals 15 residues. The CDR3 here is CASSPPRQGSDEQYF. Here the CDR3 DNA reads TGTGCCAGCAGCCCGCCACGACAGGGCTCCGACGAGCAGTACTTC. The entire variable domain, with the rest obtained from reference TRBV28 and TRBJ2-7, is as follows: DVKVTQSSRYLVKRTGEKVFLECVQDMDHENMFWYRQDPGLGLRLIYFSYDVKMKEKGDIPEGYSVSREKKERFSLILESASTNQTSMYLCASSPPRQGSDEQYFGPGTRLTVT.

There are a few counts of this clonotype. This chain links TRBV11-2 with TRBJ2-5; D is perhaps TRBD2 (6 bases). The CDR3 totals 13 residues. The V end lost 4 bases, the J end lost 4 bases, and 10 bases lay between the germline ends. Germline V gene sequence: CDR1 SGHAT, CDR2 FQNNGV. The CDR3 region has the DNA TGTGCCAGCAGCTCGTATAGCGGAGAGACCCAGTACTTC. Residues: CASSSYSGETQYF.

Notes on this clonotype: At one boundary the junction diverges from the germline segment, which might be a read error. The J gene is TRBJ2-1, the V gene TRBV11-1; 9 positions agree with TRBD2. The CDR3 extends over 18 amino acids. Germline V gene sequence: CDR1 SGHAT, CDR2 FQDESV (reference sequence). CDR3 in amino acids: CANSLYRFAGGSYNEQFF. Written as DNA, the CDR3 is TGTGCCAACAGCTTATACCGCTTCGCGGGAGGGTCCTACAATGAGCAGTTCTTC.

A word on this clonotype: This clone may be a read error of a much larger clone one base away. The V call is TRBV14, the J call TRBJ1-1; D remains ambiguous. The CDR3 is made up of 14 amino acids. CDR1 and CDR2 from the germline V gene are SGHDN and FVKESK. CDR3: CAGSQADLNTEAFF. CDR3 bases: TGTGCCGGCAGCCAAGCAGATTTGAACACTGAAGCTTTCTTT.

Concerning this clonotype itself: Since no conserved phenylalanine or tryptophan closes the CDR3, a read error is the likely cause. The V and J genes are TRBV6-1 and TRBJ2-5, with TRBD1 matching over 9 bases. The CDR3 runs 15 residues. The germline V gene has CDR1 MNHNS and CDR2 SASEGT. The CDR3 sequence: CASGTYGTGRKTQYL. The CDR3 coding sequence is TGCGCCAGCGGCACCTACGGGACAGGGAGAAAGACCCAGTACCTC.

About this clonotype: Without the conserved terminal phenylalanine or tryptophan, this CDR3 likely stems from a read error. The CDR3: CDGSTGRHEQYL. Written as DNA, the CDR3 is TGTGACGGCAGTACCGGACGCCACGAGCAGTACTTA. The rearrangement links TRBV12-3 or TRBV12-4 to TRBJ2-7; no clear D gene. This CDR3 region has 12 residues.

Points on this clonotype: Germline is not matched at one junction end, which may reflect a read error. The chain is built from TRBV12-5 and TRBJ2-1; 7 bases are shared with TRBD2. Germline-derived CDR1 and CDR2 are LGHNT and FRNRAP. The CDR3 runs to 18 residues. DNA for the CDR3: TGTGCTAGTGGTTTGGTACGGGGTTCTAGCGGAGAACACAATGAGCAGTTGTTC. This sequence encodes CASGLVRGSSGEHNEQLF.

The J gene is TRBJ2-7, the V gene TRBV2; TRBD1 matches 8 bases. CDR3 length: 14 amino acids. J gave up 2 bases and V 7 bases, and 7 bases lay outside the gene matches. Per the germline V gene, CDR1 is SNHLY and CDR2 is FYNNEI. As DNA, the CDR3 is TGTGCCAGCAATGGACAGGGTCCGACCTACGAGCAGTACTTC. Amino acids: CASNGQGPTYEQYF.

Remarks on this clonotype: A much more abundant neighbour one base away suggests this may be a read error. The V gene is TRBV6-2 or TRBV6-3, the J gene TRBJ2-6; D is undetermined. From germline, CDR1 is MNHEY and CDR2 SVGEGT. This CDR3 has 16 residues. V lost 7 bases and J lost 4, with 17 bases in between. The CDR3: CASKSRFPSGANVLTF. The CDR3, as DNA: TGTGCCAGCAAGAGCAGGTTTCCTTCAGGGGCCAACGTCCTGACTTTC.

Worth noting for this clonotype: The final CDR3 position lacks the conserved phenylalanine or tryptophan, pointing to a likely read error. V and J are TRBV11-1 and TRBJ2-7; 8 nucleotides align to TRBD1. Germline-derived CDR1 and CDR2 are SGHAT and FQDESV (reference sequence). The CDR3 length is 15 residues. In DNA, the CDR3 is TGCGCCAGCAGCTTAATTTCAGGGGGCTGCTACGAGCAGTACTCC. This translates into CASSLISGGCYEQYS.

This clonotype was found once. One end of the junction is discordant with germline, which a read error may explain. The V call is TRBV5-6, the J call TRBJ2-5, with D tentatively TRBD2 (5 bases). The CDR3 spans 14 residues. Germline V CDR1 and CDR2: SGHDT, YYEEEE. Here the CDR3 DNA reads TGTGCCAACAGCTTGGAGGCTGGCCAAGAGACCCAGTACTTC. Translation: CANSLEAGQETQYF.

This chain joins TRBV6-6 and TRBJ1-2, with D tentatively TRBD1 (6 bases). Germline V gene lookup returns CDR1 MNHNY and CDR2 SVGAGI (reference sequence). The CDR3 has 15 residues. CDR3 residues: CVGSYSNSRGEGYTF. CDR3 sequence (DNA): TGTGTCGGCAGTTACTCGAATTCCAGGGGAGAAGGCTACACCTTC.

A note on this clonotype: A much larger clone differs from this one at a single base, so this may be a read error. The chain links TRBV11-2 to TRBJ1-4; D ambiguous. The germline V gene has CDR1 SGHAT and CDR2 FQNNGV. The CDR3 sequence is 15 residues long. V was cut by 2 bases and J by 0 bases, with 7 bases left in between. The CDR3 loop is CASSLSPTTNEKLFF. The CDR3 bases are TGTGCCAGCAGCTTATCCCCCACAACTAATGAAAAACTGTTTTTT.

A note on this clonotype: An end of the junction does not agree with germline; a read error may underlie this. The chain uses TRBV6-1 and TRBJ2-3, with D uncertain. The CDR3 spans 15 residues. CDR1 is MNHNS and CDR2 is SASEGT in the germline V gene. CDR3 sequence reads: CANSGVRQPTDTQYF. CDR3 in DNA: TGTGCCAACAGTGGCGTCAGGCAACCCACAGATACGCAGTATTTT.

Remarks on this clonotype: A much larger clone differs from this one at a single base, so this may be a read error. The V gene is TRBV11-2, the J gene TRBJ1-1, with D possibly matching TRBD1 (5 bases). In germline, CDR1 is SGHAT, CDR2 FQNNGV. The germline V and J ends were trimmed by 7 bases and 8 bases, with 17 bases remaining between them. This CDR3 region has 13 residues. The CDR3 loop reads CASNSIRDGEAFF. The CDR3 coding sequence is TGTGCCAGCAACTCTATACGGGACGGGGAAGCTTTCTTT.

In its sample, this clonotype is medium-sized. The chain employs TRBV28 and TRBJ1-5; D call uncertain. Trimming removed 1 base at V and 1 base at J, with 8 bases between. CDR1 and CDR2 from the germline V gene are MDHEN and SYDVKM. There are 15 residues in the CDR3. The CDR3 region is CASSLSWVSNQPQHF. The CDR3 nucleotides read TGTGCCAGCAGTTTATCTTGGGTGAGCAATCAGCCCCAGCATTTT.

This clonotype was observed a single time. The chain links TRBV6-2 or TRBV6-3 to TRBJ2-7; D is unclear. This CDR3 comprises 15 residues. The germline CDR1 and CDR2 sequences are MNHEY and SVGEGT. Between the trimmed V and J ends, which lost 0 bases and 13 bases, there was a span of 22 bases. This CDR3 reads CASSYSGDSSYERYF. For the CDR3, the DNA is TGTGCCAGCAGTTACTCCGGTGATAGCTCCTACGAGCGATACTTC.

This chain joins TRBV4-2 and TRBJ2-7; 8 bases line up with TRBD2. The CDR3 totals 18 residues. Losses at the gene ends were 6 bases for V and 10 bases for J; bases not matched to a gene: 26. Germline CDR1 LGHNA, CDR2 YNFKEQ. CDR3 amino acids: CASSGKPGLVGGPHNQYF. CDR3 coding DNA: TGTGCCAGCAGTGGAAAACCGGGACTAGTGGGAGGGCCACACAATCAGTACTTC.

Concerning this clonotype: A read error may account for a junction end that differs from germline. V is TRBV11-2 and J is TRBJ2-2; D is unclear. CDR3 length: 16 residues. The germline CDR1 and CDR2 sequences are SGHAT and FQNNGV. The CDR3 nucleotides read TGTGCCTGCAGTTCGTATCCCCGGGTTTTTGCCGGGGAGCTGTTTTTT. Translating it yields CACSSYPRVFAGELFF.

This clonotype has at least ten counts. V is TRBV11-3 and J is TRBJ2-1; D is unclear. This CDR3 has 12 residues. Trimming took off 4 bases at V and 6 bases at J, with 7 bases between the two ends. The germline V gene has CDR1 SGHNT and CDR2 YENEEA. DNA for the CDR3: TGTGCCAGCAGCTCAAACGCCAATGAGCAGTTCTTC. Protein product: CASSSNANEQFF.

Notes on this clonotype: This CDR3 is missing its conserved last phenylalanine or tryptophan, likely due to a read error. It is unclear where the CDR3 begins or ends on the DNA, so no DNA is shown, and the CDR3 is as TCRdb lists it. The gene calls are TRBV10-3 and TRBJ2-7; TRBD2 is taken as the D call from the table, unchecked against the DNA. Germline values: CDR1 ENHRY, CDR2 SYGVKD. The CDR3 adds up to 13 amino acids, both ends counted. The CDR3 reads CAISLAENYEQYL.

Only a few counts were recorded for this clonotype. The CDR3 spells CASSSPASESVERSEQFF. The CDR3 region has the DNA TGTGCCAGCAGTTCCCCGGCTAGCGAGAGTGTAGAGAGGAGTGAGCAGTTCTTC. V usage is TRBV6-2 or TRBV6-3 and J usage is TRBJ2-1, with a weak D call TRBD2 (6 bases). V was pared by 4 bases and J by 9 bases, with 28 bases between. The CDR3 covers 18 residues. Germline V CDR1 and CDR2: MNHEY, SVGEGT.

To note about this clonotype: The conserved closing phenylalanine or tryptophan is absent in this CDR3, likely reflecting a read error. The chain couples TRBV4-3 to TRBJ2-7, with D maybe TRBD2 (5 bases). Germline V gene lookup returns CDR1 LGHNA and CDR2 YSLEER. The CDR3 totals 15 residues. V was trimmed by 0 bases and J by 4 bases, leaving 13 bases between them. The CDR3 spells CASSQDWETPYEQYL. CDR3 DNA: TGCGCCAGCAGCCAAGATTGGGAGACTCCGTACGAGCAGTACCTC.

About this clonotype itself: This may be a read error: a much more frequent sequence differs by one nucleotide. The J gene is TRBJ2-3, the V gene TRBV18; D is ambiguous. Germline lookup yields CDR1 KGHSH and CDR2 LQKENI. The CDR3 spans 13 residues. V shed 3 bases and J shed 6 bases, with 10 bases lying between them. CDR3 sequence reads: CASSPIVLDTQYF. For the CDR3, the DNA is TGTGCCAGCTCACCCATAGTGTTGGATACGCAGTATTTT.

The chain has TRBV4-3 and TRBJ2-2, with unresolved D. The germline gives CDR1 LGHNA, CDR2 YSLEER. CDR3 length equals 14 residues. V was trimmed by 3 bases and J by 4 bases, leaving 9 bases between them. The CDR3 spells CASSQISSTGELFF. CDR3 DNA sequence: TGCGCCAGCAGCCAGATATCGAGCACCGGGGAGCTGTTTTTT.

Points on this clonotype: Its ends do not fully match the called genes, so a read error is possible. The chain combines TRBV11-3 with TRBJ2-1; D is undetermined. CDR3 length: 12 amino acids. Germline CDR1 and CDR2: SGHNT and YENEEA. The CDR3 DNA reads as TGTGCCAGCAACTTAGACTCTAATGAGCAGCTCTTC. This sequence encodes CASNLDSNEQLF.

In regard to this clonotype: A much larger clone lies a single base off, so this may be a read error. The V and J genes are TRBV11-1 and TRBJ2-2, with 8 bases fitting TRBD2. Germline values: CDR1 SGHAT, CDR2 FQDESV (reference sequence). This CDR3 region has 15 residues. CDR3 residues: CTGSLSGSGTGELFF. CDR3 DNA sequence: TGTACCGGCAGCTTAAGCGGGAGTGGAACCGGGGAGCTGTTTTTT.